These T cell receptor beta chains were read from a single sample in a study of cytomegalovirus exposure and HLA in healthy donors. Clones were read by immunoSEQ multiplex PCR, and TCRdb kept only the in-frame ones, dropping some. The profile shows about 57,000 clones, 65% to 75% of them singletons. Sequenced input: PBMCs. The receptor source for this set is a man aged 30 to 39 in good health and CMV-seropositive. The conserved cysteine and the conserved F or W are not part of the CDR3 here. Expanded clones get a size class; other rows say once, few or many, or leave the size out.

abundance: NA
v_gene: TRBV7-3
CDR3aa: ASSFSSGGGYNEQF

abundance: NA
v_gene: TRBV19
CDR3aa: ASSTDRWDEKLF

abundance: NA
v_gene: TRBV5-1
CDR3aa: ASSLQGPPYEQY

abundance: NA
v_gene: TRBV5-4
CDR3aa: ASSPPRLGDTQY

abundance: NA
v_gene: TRBV4-1
CDR3aa: ASSPGQGHSGYT

abundance: NA
v_gene: TRBV6-1
CDR3aa: ASSVSGAQGGGYT

abundance: NA
v_gene: TRBV30
CDR3aa: AWSVKGRAYSGANVLT

abundance: once
v_gene: TRBV6-1
CDR3aa: ASSITGDYGYT

abundance: NA
v_gene: TRBV2
CDR3aa: ASSDPGEASSYNSPLH

abundance: NA
v_gene: TRBV19
CDR3aa: ASAIRNTGELF

abundance: few
v_gene: TRBV29-1
CDR3aa: SGGTAKETQY

abundance: once
v_gene: TRBV9
CDR3aa: ASSVEDSGQPQH

abundance: NA
v_gene: TRBV5-1
CDR3aa: ASSSLPEGGNTIY

abundance: few
v_gene: TRBV7-2
CDR3aa: ASSLGGWGVLPYEQY

abundance: few
v_gene: TRBV5-1
CDR3aa: ASSAAGTRGTDTQY

abundance: once
v_gene: TRBV27
CDR3aa: ASSPTLFYGYT

abundance: NA
v_gene: TRBV10-3
CDR3aa: AISTSGVFGEQF

abundance: NA
v_gene: TRBV9
CDR3aa: ASSVASDSPNYGYT

abundance: NA
v_gene: TRBV2
CDR3aa: ASRGRGLWETQY

abundance: NA
v_gene: TRBV29-1
CDR3aa: SVGWDPTGNYGYT

abundance: NA
v_gene: TRBV28
CDR3aa: ASRRVNNSPLH

abundance: NA
v_gene: TRBV4-1
CDR3aa: ASSRLTSYYGYT

abundance: NA
v_gene: TRBV28
CDR3aa: ASSFPTGSSYEQY

abundance: NA
v_gene: TRBV5-1
CDR3aa: ASSARGNEETQY

abundance: NA
v_gene: TRBV15
CDR3aa: ATSRTARLNQPQH

abundance: NA
v_gene: TRBV9
CDR3aa: ASSVGSGRGTYEQY

abundance: NA
v_gene: TRBV7-2
CDR3aa: ASSLTGENSPLH

abundance: once
v_gene: TRBV19
CDR3aa: ASSIGGRGPSPLH

abundance: NA
v_gene: TRBV19
CDR3aa: ASSPWIPGQGYEQY

abundance: NA
v_gene: TRBV5-3
CDR3aa: ARSLAYRLYEQY

abundance: once
v_gene: TRBV27
CDR3aa: ASSLGGMPIRPQH

abundance: NA
v_gene: TRBV6-4
CDR3aa: ASPGTGSEKLF

abundance: once
v_gene: TRBV7-9
CDR3aa: ASSSRTGAGNTIY

abundance: NA
v_gene: TRBV7-9
CDR3aa: ASSSDRERNIQY

abundance: NA
v_gene: TRBV10-3
CDR3aa: AIGGDNNSPLH

abundance: NA
v_gene: TRBV7-2
CDR3aa: ASSLDTGGGNTIY

abundance: NA
v_gene: TRBV7-8
CDR3aa: ASSSQVEGGKQY

abundance: NA
v_gene: TRBV6-5
CDR3aa: ASSYGRGTEAF

abundance: NA
v_gene: TRBV10-3
CDR3aa: AISLQVNSDGYT

abundance: NA
v_gene: TRBV5-4
CDR3aa: ASRPGQPSTDTQY

abundance: NA
v_gene: TRBV7-8
CDR3aa: ASSPSTGRNIQY

abundance: NA
v_gene: TRBV5-1
CDR3aa: ASSYLGQGGEEQY